This TCR beta chain originates from a study of CD8 T cells in ankylosing spondylitis. Study observations and caveats: A motif in TCR beta, a set of fewer than ten highly homologous variants, appeared characteristic of ankylosing spondylitis blood. Reportedly, significant enrichment of disease-linked clones occurred in matched ankylosing spondylitis synovial fluid.

This clonotype was seen more than once but under ten times. The antigen is unknown. CDR3 size: 16 residues. Trimming stripped 3 bases from V and 0 bases from J, with 13 bases between. The V gene's germline CDR1 is LNHDA and CDR2 SQIVND (reference sequence). Molecular-barcoded quantitative 5'-RACE produced these TCR beta libraries. Via MiXCR, TCRdb re-called the 5' RACE reads, giving one row per CDR3 protein. The sample includes about 420,000 distinct CDR3 sequences, 20% to 25% seen only once; the top ten take 15% to 20%. What was sequenced was blood, either unsorted or a sorted T cell fraction (not recorded which). This clonotype originated in a male donor with ankylosing spondylitis. V and J are TRBV19 and TRBJ2-3; D ambiguous. DNA for the CDR3: TGTGCCAGTAGTATTCGACCGGATATCAGCACAGATACGCAGTATTTT. Protein: CASSIRPDISTDTQYF.